Listed here are 27 T cell receptor beta chains from one sample, sequenced in a study of blood T cell repertoires in COVID-19. Libraries were prepared by immunoSEQ multiplex PCR; TCRdb keeps only in-frame clonotypes and omits some of them. This table holds hundreds of thousands of clones, approximately 89% found once. Source material: peripheral blood. All receptors derive from a woman under 30 who had recovered from COVID-19.

A few counts support this clone. The chain links TRBV5-1 to TRBJ2-2; 9 nucleotides match TRBD1. CDR3 length equals 19 residues. Germline CDR1 reads SGHRS; CDR2 reads YFSETQ. V dropped 9 bases and J dropped 0; count of bases not matched to a gene: 18. The DNA for the CDR3 is TGCGCCAAAGCAGGGAAGGACAGGGGCGAAAAGACGAACACCGGGGAGCTGTTTTTT. This translates into CAKAGKDRGEKTNTGELFF.

This chain uses TRBV7-2 with TRBJ2-1; the match to TRBD2 covers 9 bases. Germline CDR1 and CDR2: SGHTA and FQGNSA. V dropped 5 bases and J dropped 14; count of bases not matched to a gene: 7. The CDR3 consists of 12 residues. CDR3 nucleotides: TGTGCCAGCAGCCAAGGGACTAGCTGGAAGTTCTTC. It is translated as CASSQGTSWKFF.

The chain carries TRBV7-2 and TRBJ2-5; 7 positions match TRBD1. Germline V gives CDR1 SGHTA, CDR2 FQGNSA. Trimming took 5 bases from V and 0 from J; bases not matched to a gene: 6. The CDR3 is 15 amino acids. The CDR3 DNA is TGTGCCAGCAGCAAAGGACAGGTCTACCAAGAGACCCAGTACTTC. It is translated as CASSKGQVYQETQYF.

The chain couples TRBV11-2 to TRBJ2-1; 10 nucleotides agree with TRBD2. The CDR3 runs 17 residues. Trimming removed 1 base from V and 8 bases from J; junction bases left unmatched: 11. The germline V gene encodes CDR1 SGHAT and CDR2 FQNNGV. The CDR3 region is CASSLGWLAGEGDEQFF. The CDR3 DNA follows: TGTGCCAGCAGCTTAGGTTGGCTAGCGGGAGAGGGGGATGAGCAGTTCTTC.

The V and J genes are TRBV9 and TRBJ2-3; 12 bases map to TRBD2. Germline V gene lookup returns CDR1 SGDLS and CDR2 YYNGEE. The V and J ends lost 6 bases and 3 bases, in that order; junction bases with no gene match: 23. This CDR3 is 21 amino acids long. This CDR3 is CASTPNPGASGRAILTDTQYF. DNA of the CDR3: TGTGCCAGCACCCCAAACCCGGGGGCTAGCGGGAGGGCAATACTGACAGATACGCAGTATTTT.

The gene calls are TRBV7-9 and TRBJ1-2; D not certain. From germline, CDR1 is SEHNR and CDR2 FQNEAQ (reference sequence). The CDR3 length is 12 residues. V gave up 4 bases and J gave up 5 bases, with 8 bases separating them. DNA of the CDR3: TGTGCCAGCAGCTCCCCGGAGTATGGCTACACCTTC. It codes for CASSSPEYGYTF.

CDR3 DNA sequence: TGTGCCAGCAGCATCCAGGCACTAGCGGGAGCTGATACGCAGTATTTT. Protein sequence: CASSIQALAGADTQYF. The chain employs TRBV11-3 and TRBJ2-3; 11 bases match TRBD2. The CDR3 is 16 amino acids. Germline lookup yields CDR1 SGHNT and CDR2 YENEEA. Trimming cost V 5 bases and J 6 bases; bases outside gene matches: 10.

This clone was seen once. The chain joins TRBV15 to TRBJ2-1, with a tentative D call TRBD2 (6 bases). The CDR3 length is 14 residues. Germline V gene sequence: CDR1 LNHNV, CDR2 YYDKDF (reference sequence). Between the trimmed V and J ends, which lost 0 bases and 9 bases, there was a span of 12 bases. CDR3 region: CATSRDPGVGEQFF. The CDR3 region has the DNA TGTGCCACCAGCAGAGATCCGGGGGTCGGTGAGCAGTTCTTC.

The chain recombines TRBV28 with TRBJ1-1; 10 bases agree with TRBD1. Per the germline V gene, CDR1 is MDHEN and CDR2 is SYDVKM. This CDR3 spans 16 amino acids. With V trimmed by 4 bases and J by 6 bases, 11 bases remained unmatched. The CDR3 loop is CASSSLTSDRGPEAFF. CDR3 nucleotides: TGTGCCAGCAGTTCACTAACCTCTGACAGGGGGCCTGAAGCTTTCTTT.

The chain is built from TRBV11-3 and TRBJ1-3; TRBD1 matches at 7 bases. J was trimmed by 0 bases and V by 5 bases; bases with no gene match: 7. Germline V gives CDR1 SGHNT, CDR2 YENEEA. CDR3 length equals 16 residues. The CDR3 DNA reads TGTGCCAGCAGCCTTCGGACAGGAAACTCTGGAAACACCATATATTTT. It encodes CASSLRTGNSGNTIYF.

The gene calls are TRBV21-1 and TRBJ2-7; the table's D call, TRBD2, has no DNA check behind it. TRBV21-1 is noted as a pseudogene. The CDR3 is 15 amino acids. This CDR3 reads CASSKGGALVYEQYV. CDR3 nucleotides: TGTGCCAGCAGCAAAGGCGGGGCCCTAGTCTACGAGCAGTACGTC.

The chain links TRBV6-2 or TRBV6-3 to TRBJ2-7; the D is unclear. Germline CDR1 is MNHEY and CDR2 is SVGEGT. Trimming removed 0 bases from V and 2 bases from J, with 5 bases in between. The CDR3 spans 13 residues. The CDR3 nucleotides read TGTGCCAGCAGTTACTCCTCCCCCTACGAGCAGTACGTC. This sequence encodes CASSYSSPYEQYV.

The chain combines TRBV27 with TRBJ2-7, with D maybe TRBD1 (5 bases). With 3 bases removed from V and 4 bases from J, the gap between germline ends came to 19 bases. The CDR3 is 16 residues long. Germline CDR1 reads MNHEY; CDR2 reads SMNVEV (reference sequence). The CDR3 sequence is CASSLSPDNLQYEQYV. The CDR3 bases are TGTGCCAGCAGTTTGTCCCCGGACAACCTTCAATACGAGCAGTACGTC.

The chain joins TRBV2 to TRBJ1-5; D might be TRBD1 (5 bases). With 3 bases removed from V and 7 bases from J, the gap between germline ends came to 13 bases. Germline assignment: CDR1 SNHLY and CDR2 FYNNEI. The length of the CDR3 is 14 residues. The CDR3 spells CASSDVGLKQPQHF. CDR3 nucleotides: TGTGCCAGCAGTGATGTGGGACTCAAGCAGCCCCAGCATTTT.

The chain uses TRBV6-1 and TRBJ2-3; TRBD2 is a possible D gene (5 bases). The CDR3 runs 17 residues. CDR1 and CDR2 (germline): MNHNS, SASEGT. The V and J ends lost 1 base and 2 bases respectively, with 16 bases between them. The CDR3 bases are TGTGCCAGCAGTGAAGTCCTAGCCGAGACCGCCACAGATACGCAGTATTTT. Translating gives CASSEVLAETATDTQYF.

This rearrangement joins TRBV2 to TRBJ2-1; 13 bases are a match to TRBD2. CDR1 and CDR2 from the germline V gene are SNHLY and FYNNEI. V trimming: 10 bases; J trimming: 6 bases; junction bases outside the gene matches: 6. This CDR3 is built from 14 residues. In DNA form, the CDR3 reads TGTGCCACCCGGGGACTAGCGGGGCGCAATGAGCAGTTCTTC. This sequence encodes CATRGLAGRNEQFF.

This clone was detected once. DNA of the CDR3: TGTGCCAGCAGCTTAGCTTCGTGGGGGGCTGAAGCTTTCTTT. Translated, it gives CASSLASWGAEAFF. The rearrangement joins TRBV7-2 to TRBJ1-1; TRBD1 might be the D (5 bases). The CDR3 has 14 amino acids. The V end lost 0 bases, the J end lost 6 bases, and 11 bases lay between the germline ends. CDR1 SGHTA and CDR2 FQGNSA come from the germline V gene.

The chain is built from TRBV5-4 and TRBJ2-1; D may be TRBD1 (5 bases). The length of the CDR3 is 13 residues. CDR1 and CDR2 from the germline V gene are SGHNT and YYREEE (reference sequence). With 3 bases removed from V and 10 bases from J, the gap between germline ends came to 14 bases. For the CDR3, the DNA is TGTGCCAGCAGCTGGGGCCAGGGTGGGGAGCAGTTCTTC. Protein product: CASSWGQGGEQFF.

The chain recombines TRBV14 with TRBJ2-1; possibly TRBD2 for D (5 bases). Germline V CDR1 and CDR2: SGHDN, FVKESK. This CDR3 is 16 amino acids long. Trimming stripped 3 bases from V and 3 bases from J, with 15 bases between. The CDR3 spells CASSHGPGISYNEQFF. The CDR3, as DNA: TGTGCCAGCAGCCATGGCCCGGGGATAAGCTACAATGAGCAGTTCTTC.

The chain joins TRBV28 to TRBJ1-5; 7 bases match TRBD1. The trim removed 7 bases at V and 4 bases at J, leaving 4 bases unmatched. The V gene's germline CDR1 is MDHEN and CDR2 SYDVKM. This CDR3 has 13 residues. The CDR3 region has the DNA TGTGCCAGCACCGCACAGGGGAATCAGCCCCAGCATTTT. As protein: CASTAQGNQPQHF.

The chain uses TRBV11-2 and TRBJ2-1; no reliable D call. Germline V gene lookup returns CDR1 SGHAT and CDR2 FQNNGV. This CDR3 is 13 amino acids long. V lost 2 bases, J lost 7 bases, and 9 bases lay in between. This CDR3 reads CASSLPVGNEQFF. The CDR3 DNA is TGTGCCAGCAGCTTACCCGTCGGGAATGAGCAGTTCTTC.

The J gene is TRBJ1-4, the V gene TRBV18; 8 bases map to TRBD1. V shed 5 bases, J shed 5 bases, and the junction held 10 bases outside the gene matches. The CDR3 is 16 residues long. The V gene's germline CDR1 is KGHSH and CDR2 LQKENI. Written as DNA, the CDR3 is TGTGCCAGCTCAACCACCGGACAGGGCCTAAATGAAAAACTGTTTTTT. Its translation: CASSTTGQGLNEKLFF.

The chain joins TRBV24-1 to TRBJ1-4, with no clear D. Germline CDR1 KGHDR, CDR2 SFDVKD. This CDR3 is built from 15 residues. Trimming left V 0 bases short and J 5 bases short, with 9 bases between. CDR3: CATSDLTGSNEKLFF. The CDR3 bases are TGTGCCACCAGTGATTTGACGGGGTCAAATGAAAAACTGTTTTTT.

The chain joins TRBV4-3 to TRBJ1-4, with 8 bases fitting TRBD1. Germline V CDR1 and CDR2: LGHNA, YSLEER. The length of the CDR3 is 19 residues. V lost 0 bases to trimming and J lost 2 bases; unmatched junction nucleotides: 11. CDR3 sequence reads: CASSQDLLSTGATNEKLFF. The CDR3 region has the DNA TGCGCCAGCAGCCAAGATCTTTTATCGACAGGGGCCACTAATGAAAAACTGTTTTTT.

The rearrangement joins TRBV19 to TRBJ1-5, with TRBD1 matching 9 bases. The germline V gene has CDR1 LNHDA and CDR2 SQIVND (reference sequence). Germline trimming cut 5 bases from V and 9 bases from J; bases unmatched to any gene: 17. This CDR3 spans 17 amino acids. CDR3 DNA sequence: TGTGCCAGTAGTCTCCTGGGGACAGGGTCTGAAGGTCTGCCCCAGCATTTT. Residues: CASSLLGTGSEGLPQHF.

The chain has TRBV19 and TRBJ2-7, with 8 bases that match TRBD2. The CDR3 runs 13 residues. The germline gives CDR1 LNHDA, CDR2 SQIVND (reference sequence). After removal of 5 bases from V and 6 bases from J, the junction contained 6 bases not matched to a gene. Here the CDR3 DNA reads TGTGCCAGTAGTCACGGGACTAGTGCCGAGCAGTACGTC. Amino acid sequence: CASSHGTSAEQYV.

This clone was observed a single time. The chain combines TRBV10-2 with TRBJ2-3, with D possibly matching TRBD2 (7 bases). The germline V gene has CDR1 WSHSY and CDR2 SAAADI. The CDR3 loop spans 14 amino acids. Deletions cut 8 bases from V and 7 bases from J, with 19 bases between. The chain's CDR3 is CASFEGGRPNTQYF. CDR3 nucleotide sequence: TGCGCCAGCTTTGAGGGGGGGAGGCCCAATACGCAGTATTTT.